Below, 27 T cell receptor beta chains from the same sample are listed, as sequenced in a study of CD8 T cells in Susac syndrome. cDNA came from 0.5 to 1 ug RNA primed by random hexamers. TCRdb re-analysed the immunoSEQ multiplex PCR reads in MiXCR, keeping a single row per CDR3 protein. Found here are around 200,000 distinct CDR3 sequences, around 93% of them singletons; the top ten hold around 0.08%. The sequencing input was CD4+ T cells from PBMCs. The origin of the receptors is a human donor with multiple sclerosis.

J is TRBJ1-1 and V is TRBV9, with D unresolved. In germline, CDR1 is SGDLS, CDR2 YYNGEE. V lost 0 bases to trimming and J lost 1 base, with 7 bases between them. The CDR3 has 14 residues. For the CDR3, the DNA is TGTGCCAGCAGCGTAGTAGGGAAGAACACTGAAGCTTTCTTT. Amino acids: CASSVVGKNTEAFF.

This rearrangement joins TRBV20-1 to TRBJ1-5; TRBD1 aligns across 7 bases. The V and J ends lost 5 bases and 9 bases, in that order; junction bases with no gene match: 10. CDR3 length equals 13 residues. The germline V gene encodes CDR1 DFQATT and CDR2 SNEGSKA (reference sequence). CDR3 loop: CSASTGPLRPQHF. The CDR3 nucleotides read TGCAGTGCTTCGACAGGGCCCCTCAGGCCCCAGCATTTT.

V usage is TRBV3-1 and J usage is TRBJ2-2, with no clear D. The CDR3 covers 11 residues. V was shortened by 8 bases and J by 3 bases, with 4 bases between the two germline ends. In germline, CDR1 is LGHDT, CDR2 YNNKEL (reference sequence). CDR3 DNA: TGTGCCAGCGAGGACACCGGGGAGCTGTTTTTT. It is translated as CASEDTGELFF. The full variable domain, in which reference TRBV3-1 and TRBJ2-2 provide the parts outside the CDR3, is DTAVSQTPKYLVTQMGNDKSIKCEQNLGHDTMYWYKQDSKKFLKIMFSYNNKELIINETVPNRFSPKSPDKAHLNLHINSLELGDSAVYFCASEDTGELFFGEGSRLTVL.

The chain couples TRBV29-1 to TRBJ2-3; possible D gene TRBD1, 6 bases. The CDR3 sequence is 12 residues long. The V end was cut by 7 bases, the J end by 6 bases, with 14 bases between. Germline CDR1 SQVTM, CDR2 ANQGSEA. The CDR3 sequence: CSAQRQGDTQYF. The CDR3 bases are TGCAGCGCCCAGCGTCAGGGGGATACGCAGTATTTT.

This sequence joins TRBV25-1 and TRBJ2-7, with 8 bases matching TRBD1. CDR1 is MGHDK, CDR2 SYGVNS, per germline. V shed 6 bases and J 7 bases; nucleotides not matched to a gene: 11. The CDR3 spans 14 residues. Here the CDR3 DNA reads TGTGCCAGCAGGGACGACAGGGGAGGAGGGGAGCAGTACTTC. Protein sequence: CASRDDRGGGEQYF.

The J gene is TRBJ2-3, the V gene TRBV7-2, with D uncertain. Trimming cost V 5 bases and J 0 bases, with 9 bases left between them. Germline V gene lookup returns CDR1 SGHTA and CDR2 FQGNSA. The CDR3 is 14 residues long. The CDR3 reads CASSPLMSTDTQYF. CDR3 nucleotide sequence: TGTGCCAGCAGCCCCCTGATGAGCACAGATACGCAGTATTTT.

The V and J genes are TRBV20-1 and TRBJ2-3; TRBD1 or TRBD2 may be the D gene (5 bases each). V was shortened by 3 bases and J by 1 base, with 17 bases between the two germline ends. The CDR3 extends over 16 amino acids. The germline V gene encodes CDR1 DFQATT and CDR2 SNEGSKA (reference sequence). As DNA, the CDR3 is TGCAGTGCTAGGGATCTAGGGACCCCGGGCACAGATACGCAGTATTTT. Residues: CSARDLGTPGTDTQYF.

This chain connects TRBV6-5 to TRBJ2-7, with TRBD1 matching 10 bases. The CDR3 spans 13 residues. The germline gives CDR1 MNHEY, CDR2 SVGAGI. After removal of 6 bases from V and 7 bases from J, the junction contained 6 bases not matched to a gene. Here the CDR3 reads CASRRQGAEEQYV. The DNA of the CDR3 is TGTGCCAGCAGACGACAGGGGGCTGAAGAGCAGTACGTC.

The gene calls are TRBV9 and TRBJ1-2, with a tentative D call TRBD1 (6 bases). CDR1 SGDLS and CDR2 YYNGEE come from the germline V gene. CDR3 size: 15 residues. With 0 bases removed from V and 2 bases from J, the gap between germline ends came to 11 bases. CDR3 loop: CASSVGGGQNYGYTF. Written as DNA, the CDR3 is TGTGCCAGCAGCGTAGGAGGGGGGCAGAACTATGGCTACACCTTC.

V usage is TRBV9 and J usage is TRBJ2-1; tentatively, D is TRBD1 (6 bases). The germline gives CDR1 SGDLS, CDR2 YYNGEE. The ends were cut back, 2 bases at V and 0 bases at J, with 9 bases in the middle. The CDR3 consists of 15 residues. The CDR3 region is CASSVGHSSYNEQFF. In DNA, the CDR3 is TGTGCCAGCAGCGTGGGACATTCCTCCTACAATGAGCAGTTCTTC.

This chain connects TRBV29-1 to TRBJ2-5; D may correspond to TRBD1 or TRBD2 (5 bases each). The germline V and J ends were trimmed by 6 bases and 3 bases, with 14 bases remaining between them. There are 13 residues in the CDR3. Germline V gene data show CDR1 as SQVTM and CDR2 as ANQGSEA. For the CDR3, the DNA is TGCAGCGTCGTGGGGGACGGGGAAGAGACCCAGTACTTC. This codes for CSVVGDGEETQYF.

CDR3 sequence: CAWSRGRAETQYF. CDR3 DNA: TGTGCCTGGAGTCGCGGGAGGGCGGAGACCCAGTACTTC. The V gene is TRBV30, the J gene TRBJ2-5, with TRBD2 matching 9 bases. The J segment lost 5 bases and the V segment lost 2 bases, leaving 3 bases of the junction unmatched. The CDR3 covers 13 residues. Germline values: CDR1 GTSNPN, CDR2 SVGIG (reference sequence).

The chain's CDR3 is CSRVGRAADTQYF. The DNA of the CDR3 is TGCAGTCGCGTTGGAAGGGCGGCAGATACGCAGTATTTT. The chain is built from TRBV20-1 and TRBJ2-3; D is uncertain. Between the trimmed V and J ends, which lost 8 bases and 4 bases, there was a span of 16 bases. Germline CDR1 and CDR2: DFQATT and SNEGSKA (reference sequence). This CDR3 spans 13 amino acids.

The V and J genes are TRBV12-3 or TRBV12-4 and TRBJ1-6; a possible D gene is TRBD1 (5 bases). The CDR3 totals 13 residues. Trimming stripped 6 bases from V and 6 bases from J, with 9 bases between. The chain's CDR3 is CASSRARNSPLHF. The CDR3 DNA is TGTGCCAGCAGCAGGGCTCGTAATTCACCCCTCCACTTT.

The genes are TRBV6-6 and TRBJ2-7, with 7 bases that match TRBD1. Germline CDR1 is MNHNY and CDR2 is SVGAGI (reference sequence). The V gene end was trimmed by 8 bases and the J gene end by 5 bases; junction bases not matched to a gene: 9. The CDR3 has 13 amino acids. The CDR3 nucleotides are TGTGCCAGCGGCCGACAGGGCAGGAACGAGCAGTACTTC. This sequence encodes CASGRQGRNEQYF.

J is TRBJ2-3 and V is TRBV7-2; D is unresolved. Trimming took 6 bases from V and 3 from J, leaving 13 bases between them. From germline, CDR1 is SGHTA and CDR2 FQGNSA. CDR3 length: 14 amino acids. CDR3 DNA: TGTGCCAGCAGTGAATCTATGGGGACAGATACGCAGTATTTT. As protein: CASSESMGTDTQYF.

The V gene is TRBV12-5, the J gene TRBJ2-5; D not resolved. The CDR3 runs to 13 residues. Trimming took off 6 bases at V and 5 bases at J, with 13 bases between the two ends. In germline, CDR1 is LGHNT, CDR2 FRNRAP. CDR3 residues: CASGTQAEETQYF. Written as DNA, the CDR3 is TGTGCTAGTGGAACCCAAGCCGAGGAGACCCAGTACTTC.

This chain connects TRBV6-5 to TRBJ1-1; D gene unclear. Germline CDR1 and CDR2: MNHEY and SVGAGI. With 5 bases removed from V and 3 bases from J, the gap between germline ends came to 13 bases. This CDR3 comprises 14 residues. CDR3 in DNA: TGTGCCAGCAGTCCGTCAGAGGAGTACACTGAAGCTTTCTTT. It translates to CASSPSEEYTEAFF.

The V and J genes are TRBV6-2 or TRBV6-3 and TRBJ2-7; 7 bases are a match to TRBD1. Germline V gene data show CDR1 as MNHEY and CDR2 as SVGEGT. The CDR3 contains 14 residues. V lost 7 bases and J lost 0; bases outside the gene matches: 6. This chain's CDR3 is CASTRTGGSYEQYF. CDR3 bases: TGTGCCAGCACCAGGACAGGCGGCTCCTACGAGCAGTACTTC.

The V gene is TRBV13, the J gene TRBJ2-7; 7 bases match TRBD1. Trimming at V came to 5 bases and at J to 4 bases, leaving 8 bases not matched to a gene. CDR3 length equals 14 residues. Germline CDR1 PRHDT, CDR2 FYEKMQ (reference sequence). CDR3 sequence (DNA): TGTGCCAGCAGCCCATACACAGGGGAATACGAGCAGTACTTC. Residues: CASSPYTGEYEQYF.

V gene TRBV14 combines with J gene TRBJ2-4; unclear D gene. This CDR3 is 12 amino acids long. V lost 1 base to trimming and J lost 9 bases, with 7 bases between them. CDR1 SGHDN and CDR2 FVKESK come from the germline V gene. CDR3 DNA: TGTGCCAGCAGCCAAGGTCGGAGCATTCAGTACTTC. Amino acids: CASSQGRSIQYF.

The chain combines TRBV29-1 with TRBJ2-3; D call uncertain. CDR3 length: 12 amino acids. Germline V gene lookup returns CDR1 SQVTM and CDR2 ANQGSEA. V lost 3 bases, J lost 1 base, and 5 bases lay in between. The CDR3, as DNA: TGCAGCGTTGACGATGGCACAGATACGCAGTATTTT. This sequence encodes CSVDDGTDTQYF.

This chain's CDR3 is CASSPRTGTNGELFF. CDR3 bases: TGTGCCAGCTCACCACGGACAGGGACGAACGGGGAGCTGTTTTTT. The rearrangement uses TRBV18 and TRBJ2-2; 8 bases map to TRBD1. The germline gives CDR1 KGHSH, CDR2 LQKENI. This CDR3 is 15 amino acids long. V dropped 1 base and J dropped 7; count of bases not matched to a gene: 5.

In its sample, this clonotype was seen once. CDR3 sequence: CATKGEDQPQHF. The CDR3 DNA reads TGTGCCACCAAGGGGGAGGATCAGCCCCAGCATTTT. V usage is TRBV27 and J usage is TRBJ1-5; TRBD1 is a possible D gene (6 bases). V lost 10 bases and J lost 5, with 12 bases in between. This CDR3 region has 12 residues. Germline CDR1 MNHEY, CDR2 SMNVEV (reference sequence).

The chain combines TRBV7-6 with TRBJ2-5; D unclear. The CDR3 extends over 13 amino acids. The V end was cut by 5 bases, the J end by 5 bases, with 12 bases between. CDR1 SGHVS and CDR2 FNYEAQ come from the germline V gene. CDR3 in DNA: TGTGCCAGCAGCCCTCGGTACGGGGAGACCCAGTACTTC. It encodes CASSPRYGETQYF.

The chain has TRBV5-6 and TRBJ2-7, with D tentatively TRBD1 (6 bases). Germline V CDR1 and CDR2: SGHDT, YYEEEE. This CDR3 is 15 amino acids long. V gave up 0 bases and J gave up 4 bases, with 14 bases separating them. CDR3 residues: CASSLDPGQSYEQYF. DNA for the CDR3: TGTGCCAGCAGCTTGGACCCTGGACAGTCGTACGAGCAGTACTTC.

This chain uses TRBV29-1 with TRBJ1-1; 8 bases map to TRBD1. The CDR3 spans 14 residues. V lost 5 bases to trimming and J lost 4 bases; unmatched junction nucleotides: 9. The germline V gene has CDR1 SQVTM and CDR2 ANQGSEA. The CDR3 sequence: CSVCRNTGGTEAFF. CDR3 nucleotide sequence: TGCAGCGTTTGTCGCAACACAGGGGGCACTGAAGCTTTCTTT.